Included here is one TCR beta chain sequence, with context. The antigen remains undetermined. A read error is possible here, since a much larger clone lies one base away. Axillary draining lymph nodes of breast cancer patients supplied the node samples. The data were taken from a study of breast tumors, draining lymph nodes, adjacent tissues. Whole-study results and caveats: Findings are consistent with lymph node origin and intratumoral expansion of most tumor T cells. Tumors had less TCR diversity than lymph nodes, more than nontumor tissue.

The V gene's germline CDR1 is SNHLY and CDR2 FYNNEI. CDR3 length equals 14 residues. V dropped 10 bases and J dropped 2 bases, with 14 bases sitting between them. Using its own MiXCR run on the multiplex PCR reads, TCRdb lists one record per CDR3 protein. The data hold about 130,000 distinct CDR3 sequences, with less than 25% observed a single time. The sequenced material came from axillary lymph node tissue. This rearrangement joins TRBV2 to TRBJ1-4; D is perhaps TRBD1 (5 bases). The sequence derives from a female donor with breast cancer. Some clones in this sample may be carry-over from other donors' samples. CDR3 coding DNA: TGTGCCACCGCCAGGGACTGGACTAATGAAAAACTGTTTTTT. The encoded protein is CATARDWTNEKLFF.